These 17 T cell receptor beta chains originate from one sample sequenced in a study of cytotoxic CD8 clonotypes in ibrutinib-treated CLL. Sequencing used immunoSEQ multiplex PCR; TCRdb keeps in-frame clones, though not all of them. The repertoire holds fewer than 85,000 clones, with around 79% as singletons. The input for sequencing was PBMCs, taken after 12 months of ibrutinib treatment. These receptors all come from a human donor with chronic lymphocytic leukemia.

This chain uses TRBV2 with TRBJ2-7, with 8 positions matching TRBD1. Trimming took 7 bases from V and 3 from J; bases not matched to a gene: 2. This CDR3 is 12 amino acids long. Germline V gene data show CDR1 as SNHLY and CDR2 as FYNNEI. DNA of the CDR3: TGTGCCAGCACCGGACAGGGCTACGAGCAGTACTTC. It yields the protein CASTGQGYEQYF.

The chain combines TRBV23-1 with TRBJ1-5; possible D gene TRBD1, 5 bases. TRBV23-1 counts as an open reading frame of uncertain function. The V gene lost 0 bases and the J gene lost 9 bases, with 18 bases spanning the gap. CDR3 length: 16 residues. The CDR3 is CASSQSGGQGARPQHF. For the CDR3, the DNA is TGCGCCAGCAGTCAATCAGGCGGGCAGGGCGCCCGGCCCCAGCATTTT.

The rearrangement joins TRBV4-1 to TRBJ2-2; TRBD2 aligns across 10 bases. This CDR3 region has 16 residues. Germline V gene lookup returns CDR1 MGHRA and CDR2 YSYEKL. Trimming at V came to 3 bases and at J to 7 bases, leaving 8 bases not matched to a gene. CDR3 in DNA: TGCGCCAGCAGCCAGGGCCCTAGCGGGAGTGACGGGGAGCTGTTTTTT. Translated: CASSQGPSGSDGELFF.

V usage is TRBV5-1 and J usage is TRBJ2-1; TRBD1 matches 8 bases. The CDR3 is made up of 18 amino acids. CDR1 and CDR2 (germline): SGHRS, YFSETQ. Unmatched junction bases numbered 11, after V lost 1 base and J lost 2 bases. DNA of the CDR3: TGCGCCAGCAGCTTGTCGCCCGCCGGGACAGGAGCCTACAATGAGCAGTTCTTC. Amino acid sequence: CASSLSPAGTGAYNEQFF.

The J gene is TRBJ2-2, the V gene TRBV11-3; no firm D call. Germline assignment: CDR1 SGHNT and CDR2 YENEEA. Trimming shortened V by 4 bases and J by 2 bases, and 2 bases separated the two germline ends. The CDR3 contains 12 residues. CDR3 residues: CASSSNTGELFF. CDR3 DNA sequence: TGTGCCAGCAGCTCAAACACCGGGGAGCTGTTTTTT. The full variable domain, its missing parts supplied by reference TRBV11-3 and TRBJ2-2, is EAGVVQSPRYKIIEKKQPVAFWCNPISGHNTLYWYLQNLGQGPELLIRYENEEAVDDSQLPKDRFSAERLKGVDSTLKIQPAELGDSAVYLCASSSNTGELFFGEGSRLTVL.

The genes are TRBV18 and TRBJ2-2; the match to TRBD2 covers 12 bases. CDR1 is KGHSH, CDR2 LQKENI, per germline. This CDR3 spans 16 amino acids. The ends lost 5 bases at V and 5 bases at J; junction bases unmatched: 6. CDR3 DNA sequence: TGTGCCAGCTCAACCCGACTAGCGGGAGATACCGGGGAGCTGTTTTTT. It is translated as CASSTRLAGDTGELFF.

This clone was seen a few times. This rearrangement joins TRBV27 to TRBJ1-3; TRBD1 matches 7 bases. CDR3 length: 15 amino acids. CDR1 and CDR2 (germline): MNHEY, SMNVEV (reference sequence). With 4 bases clipped from V and 3 bases from J, the junction kept 6 bases outside the gene matches. CDR3 in amino acids: CASSSTGKGGNTIYF. Written as DNA, the CDR3 is TGTGCCAGCAGTTCGACAGGGAAAGGTGGAAACACCATATATTTT.

Concerning this clone: Since no conserved phenylalanine or tryptophan closes the CDR3, a read error is the likely cause. No DNA is shown, since the ends of the CDR3 on it are uncertain; the CDR3 is the one TCRdb lists. The chain couples TRBV6-5 to TRBJ2-7. The length of the CDR3 is 12 amino acids, counting both ends. Germline V gene sequence: CDR1 MNHEY, CDR2 SVGAGI. This CDR3 reads CASSYRAVRSQL.

V gene TRBV5-1 combines with J gene TRBJ2-6, with D maybe TRBD2 (5 bases). V was pared by 5 bases and J by 2 bases, with 8 bases between. Germline V gene sequence: CDR1 SGHRS, CDR2 YFSETQ. The CDR3 contains 14 residues. CDR3 amino acids: CASREEAGANVLTF. For the CDR3, the DNA is TGCGCCAGCAGGGAGGAGGCTGGGGCCAACGTCCTGACTTTC.

About this clone: The sample has other DNA sequences that encode this CDR3 too. The chain carries TRBV28 and TRBJ1-1; D may be TRBD1 (6 bases). Germline V gene data show CDR1 as MDHEN and CDR2 as SYDVKM. The V end was cut by 3 bases, the J end by 4 bases, with 12 bases between. The CDR3 totals 14 residues. CDR3 sequence: CASSLGGLGTEAFF. The CDR3 bases are TGTGCCAGCAGTTTGGGGGGGCTCGGCACTGAAGCTTTCTTT.

V usage is TRBV14 and J usage is TRBJ2-1; D remains ambiguous. V was trimmed by 4 bases and J by 12 bases, leaving 13 bases between them. Germline loops: CDR1 SGHDN, CDR2 FVKESK. This CDR3 has 12 residues. CDR3 coding DNA: TGTGCCAGCAGCCCTTCGGACGTCCTGCAGTTCTTC. This gives the protein CASSPSDVLQFF.

This clone was observed a few times. V usage is TRBV6-1 and J usage is TRBJ1-4, with a possible D match to TRBD1 (6 bases). Per germline, CDR1 MNHNS and CDR2 SASEGT. Trimming removed 6 bases at V and 7 bases at J, with 18 bases between. This CDR3 region has 15 residues. CDR3 nucleotides: TGTGCCAGCAGCGCGGAACAGGGAGTTAGTGAAAAACTGTTTTTT. Translated: CASSAEQGVSEKLFF.

J is TRBJ1-5 and V is TRBV19; D gene ambiguous. The CDR3 runs 15 residues. V shed 3 bases and J shed 7 bases, with 16 bases lying between them. In germline, CDR1 is LNHDA, CDR2 SQIVND (reference sequence). CDR3 in DNA: TGTGCCAGTAGTATCCCGGACCGGTCGTGGCAGCCCCAGCATTTT. It translates to CASSIPDRSWQPQHF.

The gene calls are TRBV7-9 and TRBJ2-3, with TRBD2 matching over 8 bases. V was clipped by 2 bases and J by 2 bases; unmatched bases: 12. Germline-derived CDR1 and CDR2 are SEHNR and FQNEAQ (reference sequence). The CDR3 is 18 amino acids. The CDR3 bases are TGTGCCAGCAGCTTATTTGTTGGGCGGGGGGACCCCACAGATACGCAGTATTTT. Protein: CASSLFVGRGDPTDTQYF.

J is TRBJ2-1 and V is TRBV6-4; 7 bases agree with TRBD2. J lost 2 bases, V lost 7 bases, and 17 bases had no gene match. The germline CDR1 and CDR2 sequences are MRHNA and SNTAGT. This CDR3 contains 18 residues. CDR3 region: CASNPGGPQFLAYNEQFF. The CDR3 DNA reads TGTGCCAGCAACCCGGGGGGACCACAGTTTCTGGCCTACAATGAGCAGTTCTTC.

The rearrangement links TRBV19 to TRBJ1-2; no firm D call. Between the trimmed V and J ends, which lost 8 bases and 5 bases, there was a span of 12 bases. Looked up from germline, CDR1 is LNHDA and CDR2 is SQIVND (reference sequence). The CDR3 is 12 residues long. The CDR3 coding sequence is TGTGCCAGTTCCCAGATGCAGTATGGCTACACCTTC. Residues: CASSQMQYGYTF.

J is TRBJ2-1 and V is TRBV4-1; 12 bases map to TRBD2. This CDR3 is 15 amino acids long. V lost 1 base to trimming and J lost 9 bases; unmatched junction nucleotides: 4. CDR1 MGHRA and CDR2 YSYEKL come from the germline V gene. The CDR3 DNA follows: TGCGCCAGCAGCCAAGGGGGGGGACTAGCGGGTGAGCAGTTCTTC. It codes for CASSQGGGLAGEQFF.